This record covers a single T cell receptor beta chain. Its antigen is as yet unknown. These data belong to a study of cytomegalovirus exposure and HLA in healthy donors. Study-wide findings and caveats: The presence/absence work took it that sequencing depth was about the same across donors. Rare TCR sequences predominated, though certain public TCRs were found in many donors.

The CDR3 extends over 17 amino acids. CDR1 is LGHNA, CDR2 YSLEER, per germline. V lost 3 bases to trimming and J lost 6 bases; unmatched junction nucleotides: 8. Primers: 60 Vbeta forward and 13 Jbeta reverse. TCRdb's copy holds only in-frame clones and misses some; the assay was immunoSEQ multiplex PCR. The table lists 6,500 to 8,500 clones, under 60% of them singletons. The rearrangement joins TRBV4-3 to TRBJ2-2, with TRBD2 matching 12 bases. The receptor comes from a man aged 25-40 years in good health and CMV-seropositive. Material: PBMCs. The chain's CDR3 is CASSQWTSGTSSGELFF. CDR3 nucleotides: TGCGCCAGCAGCCAGTGGACTAGCGGGACATCATCCGGGGAGCTGTTTTTT.